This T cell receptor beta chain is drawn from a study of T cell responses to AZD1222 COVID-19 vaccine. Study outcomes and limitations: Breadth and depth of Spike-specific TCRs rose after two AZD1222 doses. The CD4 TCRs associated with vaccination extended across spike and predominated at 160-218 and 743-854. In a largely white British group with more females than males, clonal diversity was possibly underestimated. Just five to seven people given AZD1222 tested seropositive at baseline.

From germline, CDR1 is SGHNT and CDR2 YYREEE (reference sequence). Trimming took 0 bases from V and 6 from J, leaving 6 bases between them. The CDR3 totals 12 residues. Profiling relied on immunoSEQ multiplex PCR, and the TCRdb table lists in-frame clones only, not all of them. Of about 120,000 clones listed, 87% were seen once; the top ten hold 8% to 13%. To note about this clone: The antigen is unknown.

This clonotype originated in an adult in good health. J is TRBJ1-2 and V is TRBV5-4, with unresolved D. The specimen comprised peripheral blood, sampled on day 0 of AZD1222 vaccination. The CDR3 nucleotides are TGTGCCAGCAGCTTGGTGGGAAATGGCTACACCTTC. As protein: CASSLVGNGYTF. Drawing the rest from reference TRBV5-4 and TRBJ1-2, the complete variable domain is ETGVTQSPTHLIKTRGQQVTLRCSSQSGHNTVSWYQQALGQGPQFIFQYYREEENGRGNFPPRFSGLQFPNYSSELNVNALELDDSALYLCASSLVGNGYTFGSGTRLTVV.